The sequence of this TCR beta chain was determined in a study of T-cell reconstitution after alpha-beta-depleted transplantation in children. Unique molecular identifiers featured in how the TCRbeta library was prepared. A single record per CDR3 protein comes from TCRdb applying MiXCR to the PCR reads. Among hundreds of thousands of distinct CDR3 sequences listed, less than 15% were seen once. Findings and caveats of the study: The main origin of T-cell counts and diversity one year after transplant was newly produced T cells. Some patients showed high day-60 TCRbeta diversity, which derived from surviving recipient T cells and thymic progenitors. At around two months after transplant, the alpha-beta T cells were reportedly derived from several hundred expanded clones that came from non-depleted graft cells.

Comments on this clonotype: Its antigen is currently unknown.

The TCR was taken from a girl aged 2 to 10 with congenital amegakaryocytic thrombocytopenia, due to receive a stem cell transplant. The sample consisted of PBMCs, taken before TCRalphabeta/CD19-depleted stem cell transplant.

The CDR3 is CASSPGVKRESTDTQYF. The CDR3 region has the DNA TGTGCCAGCAGCCCGGGGGTCAAGCGGGAGAGCACAGATACGCAGTATTTT. The rearrangement links TRBV7-2 to TRBJ2-3; 8 nucleotides align to TRBD2. With V trimmed by 5 bases and J by 0 bases, 10 bases remained unmatched. The CDR3 spans 17 residues. CDR1 is SGHTA and CDR2 is FQGNSA in the germline V gene.